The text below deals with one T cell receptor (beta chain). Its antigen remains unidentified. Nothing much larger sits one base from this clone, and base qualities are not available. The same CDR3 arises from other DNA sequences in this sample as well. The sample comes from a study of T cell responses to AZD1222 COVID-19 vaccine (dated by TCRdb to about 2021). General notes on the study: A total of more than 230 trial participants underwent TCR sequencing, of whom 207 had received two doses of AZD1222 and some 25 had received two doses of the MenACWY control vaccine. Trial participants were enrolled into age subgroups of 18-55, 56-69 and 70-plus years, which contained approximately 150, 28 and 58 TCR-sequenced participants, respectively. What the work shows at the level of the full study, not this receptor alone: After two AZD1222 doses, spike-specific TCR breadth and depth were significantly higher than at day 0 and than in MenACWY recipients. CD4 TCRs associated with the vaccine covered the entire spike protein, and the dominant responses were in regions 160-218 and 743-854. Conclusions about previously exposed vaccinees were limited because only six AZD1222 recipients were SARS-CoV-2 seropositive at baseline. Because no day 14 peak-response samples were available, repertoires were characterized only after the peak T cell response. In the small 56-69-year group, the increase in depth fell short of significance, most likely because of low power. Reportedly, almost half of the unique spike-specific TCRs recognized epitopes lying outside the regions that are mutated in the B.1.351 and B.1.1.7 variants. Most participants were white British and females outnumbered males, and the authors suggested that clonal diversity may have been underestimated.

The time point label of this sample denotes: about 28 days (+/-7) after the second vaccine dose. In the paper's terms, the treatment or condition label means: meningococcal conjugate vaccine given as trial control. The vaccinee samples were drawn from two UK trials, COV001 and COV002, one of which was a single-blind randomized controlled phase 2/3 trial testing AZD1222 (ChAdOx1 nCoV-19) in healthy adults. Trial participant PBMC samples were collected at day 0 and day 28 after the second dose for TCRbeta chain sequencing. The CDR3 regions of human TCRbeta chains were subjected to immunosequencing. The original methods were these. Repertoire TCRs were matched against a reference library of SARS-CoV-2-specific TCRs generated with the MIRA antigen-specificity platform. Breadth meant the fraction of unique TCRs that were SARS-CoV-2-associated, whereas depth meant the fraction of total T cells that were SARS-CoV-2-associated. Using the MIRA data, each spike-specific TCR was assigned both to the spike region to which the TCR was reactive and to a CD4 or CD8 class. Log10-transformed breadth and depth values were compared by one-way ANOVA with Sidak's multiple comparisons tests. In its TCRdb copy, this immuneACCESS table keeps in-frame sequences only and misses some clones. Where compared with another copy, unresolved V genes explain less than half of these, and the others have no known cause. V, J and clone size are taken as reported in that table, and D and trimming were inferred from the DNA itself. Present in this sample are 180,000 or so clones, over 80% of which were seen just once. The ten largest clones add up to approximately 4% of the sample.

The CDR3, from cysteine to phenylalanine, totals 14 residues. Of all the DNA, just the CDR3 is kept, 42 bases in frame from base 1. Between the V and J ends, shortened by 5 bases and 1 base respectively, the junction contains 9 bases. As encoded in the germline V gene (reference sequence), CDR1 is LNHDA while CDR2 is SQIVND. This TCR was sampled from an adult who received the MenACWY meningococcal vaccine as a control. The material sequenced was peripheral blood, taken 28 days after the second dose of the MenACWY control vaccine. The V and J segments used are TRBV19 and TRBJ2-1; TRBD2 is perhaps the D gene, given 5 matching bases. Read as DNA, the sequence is TGTGCCAGTAGTTCTGGGAGTTCCTACAATGAGCAGTTCTTC. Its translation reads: CASSSGSSYNEQFF.